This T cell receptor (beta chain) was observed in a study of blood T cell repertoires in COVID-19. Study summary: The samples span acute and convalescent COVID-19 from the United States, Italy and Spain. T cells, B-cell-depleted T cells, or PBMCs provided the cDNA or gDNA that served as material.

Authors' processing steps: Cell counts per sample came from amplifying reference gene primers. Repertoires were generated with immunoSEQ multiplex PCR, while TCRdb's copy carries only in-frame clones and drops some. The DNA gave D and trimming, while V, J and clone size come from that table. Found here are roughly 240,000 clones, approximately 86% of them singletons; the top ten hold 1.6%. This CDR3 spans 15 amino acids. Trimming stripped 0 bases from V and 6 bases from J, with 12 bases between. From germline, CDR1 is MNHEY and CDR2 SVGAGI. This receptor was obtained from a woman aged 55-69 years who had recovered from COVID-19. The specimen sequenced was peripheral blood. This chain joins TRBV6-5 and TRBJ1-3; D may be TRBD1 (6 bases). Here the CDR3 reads CASSYSIRGKNTIYF. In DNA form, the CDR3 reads TGTGCCAGCAGTTACTCGATCAGGGGCAAAAACACCATATATTTT.